This entry is about one T cell receptor (beta chain). This specimen belongs to a study of blood T cells in healthy people across ages. The CDR3 length is 14 residues. Looked up from germline, CDR1 is MNHEY and CDR2 is SVGEGT. V was clipped by 2 bases and J by 4 bases, with 9 bases between them. A second PCR, run for roughly 7 to 11 cycles, used a sample-barcoded 5' primer plus a J-beta primer mix. TCRdb reprocessed the 5' RACE reads via MiXCR and lists one record per CDR3 protein. The sample holds nearly 800,000 distinct CDR3 sequences, 20% to 30% seen once. Drawn from each donor were approximately 9.5 milliliters of peripheral blood. These data were likewise used in another study, on T cells of mothers and their children.

This receptor was obtained from a boy aged 10-17 years in good health. The sequenced material came from blood. The chain employs TRBV6-2 or TRBV6-3 and TRBJ1-5, with D possibly being TRBD1 (6 bases). In nucleotides, the CDR3 is TGTGCCAGCAGTTACGCAGGGGTTAATCAGCCCCAGCATTTT. This gives the protein CASSYAGVNQPQHF.